This entry concerns a single T cell receptor beta chain. Its antigen is not known. The CDR3 has 15 residues. Germline V lookup: CDR1 SGHRS, CDR2 YFSETQ. The ends lost 0 bases at V and 2 bases at J; junction bases unmatched: 2. It was with 60 Vbeta and 13 Jbeta primers that the PCR ran. Original processing notes: In a later analysis, the count reached 80 million or so unique TCR beta chains, with about 10 million shared. Profiled with immunoSEQ multiplex PCR; TCRdb holds only in-frame clones, not every one. The V and J calls and clone size were taken over from that table, and D and trimming were inferred from the DNA. The top ten clones hold roughly 0.23% of a sample with 150,000 to 200,000 clones, roughly 87% of them seen once. This specimen comes from a study of cytomegalovirus exposure and HLA in healthy donors. Whole-study findings and limits: For TCR beta chains, V- and J-gene trimming was later linked to a missense DCLRE1C variant.

The donors (healthy individuals) were bone marrow donors. V usage is TRBV5-1 and J usage is TRBJ2-3, with TRBD2 matching 8 bases. The TCR comes from a girl less than two years old in good health and CMV-seronegative. Sequenced: PBMCs. The CDR3 nucleotides read TGCGCCAGCAGCTTGGGCGGGGGGCTCACAGATACGCAGTATTTT. It is translated as CASSLGGGLTDTQYF.